A single sample gave rise to the 4 T cell receptor beta chains below, sequenced in a study of blood T cell repertoires in COVID-19. Sequencing used immunoSEQ multiplex PCR; TCRdb keeps in-frame clones, though not all of them. The sample has about 160,000 clones; roughly 85% are singletons. The material sequenced was peripheral blood. The source is a man aged 40-49 years with acute or convalescent COVID-19.

The chain joins TRBV12-3 or TRBV12-4 to TRBJ1-5; 7 positions match TRBD1. With 7 bases clipped from V and 5 bases from J, the junction kept 5 bases outside the gene matches. This CDR3 spans 13 amino acids. In DNA form, the CDR3 reads TGTGCCAGCACCTTCAGGGGGGATCAGCCCCAGCATTTT. It specifies CASTFRGDQPQHF.

This chain uses TRBV5-1 with TRBJ2-1, with D unclear. The CDR3 totals 15 residues. V lost 4 bases and J 0 bases, leaving 11 bases between the germline ends. Germline V lookup: CDR1 SGHRS, CDR2 YFSETQ. CDR3 in amino acids: CASSEAVPSYNEQFF. CDR3 in DNA: TGCGCCAGCAGCGAAGCTGTCCCCTCCTACAATGAGCAGTTCTTC.

The V and J genes are TRBV4-1 and TRBJ1-1, with D perhaps TRBD1 (5 bases). Germline V gene data show CDR1 as MGHRA and CDR2 as YSYEKL. The V end was cut by 2 bases, the J end by 6 bases, with 19 bases between. The CDR3 extends over 16 amino acids. The CDR3 DNA reads TGCGCCAGCAGCCAACAAGAGACAGTCCTAAAGCCTGAAGCTTTCTTT. Protein: CASSQQETVLKPEAFF.

The rearrangement links TRBV10-3 to TRBJ2-3, with 10 bases matching TRBD1. The V gene end was trimmed by 8 bases and the J gene end by 0 bases; junction bases not matched to a gene: 11. The CDR3 covers 17 residues. CDR1 is ENHRY, CDR2 SYGVKD, per germline. CDR3 coding DNA: TGTGCCATCTCCGGGACAGGGGAAGGGGTCAGCACAGATACGCAGTATTTT. It codes for CAISGTGEGVSTDTQYF.